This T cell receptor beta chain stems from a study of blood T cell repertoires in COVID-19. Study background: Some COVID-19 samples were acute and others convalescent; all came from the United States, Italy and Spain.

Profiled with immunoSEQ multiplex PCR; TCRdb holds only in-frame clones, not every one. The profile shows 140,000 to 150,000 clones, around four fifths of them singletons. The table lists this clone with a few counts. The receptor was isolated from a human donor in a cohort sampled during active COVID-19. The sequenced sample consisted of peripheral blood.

In nucleotides, the CDR3 is TGCGCCAGCAGCCAGGAGCACCCCGGGACACTGGTATCACCCCTCCACTTT. Translation: CASSQEHPGTLVSPLHF. The rearrangement uses TRBV4-1 and TRBJ1-6, with D perhaps matching TRBD1 (6 bases). The CDR3 extends over 17 amino acids. Germline loops: CDR1 MGHRA, CDR2 YSYEKL. V lost 3 bases and J 10 bases, leaving 22 bases between the germline ends.